This T cell receptor beta chain was identified in a study of cytomegalovirus exposure and HLA in healthy donors. Across the whole study: Later, an analysis reported that the approximately 120 validation repertoires had used the same platform as the roughly 660 first-cohort repertoires.

On this clone: The antigen is undetermined.

The repertoire was sequenced with immunoSEQ multiplex PCR; TCRdb's copy has only in-frame clones and lacks some. In the table there are about 360,000 clones, about nine tenths of which are singletons. Study-wide results and limits: Most TCR sequences were seen very rarely across donors, but some public TCRs occurred in many.

Germline lookup yields CDR1 MDHEN and CDR2 SYDVKM. This CDR3 region has 15 residues. The V and J ends lost 3 bases and 7 bases respectively, with 13 bases between them. The sample comprised PBMCs. The chain combines TRBV28 with TRBJ1-6, with D hard to call. The sequence derives from a woman aged 18-29 years in good health and CMV-seronegative. Written as DNA, the CDR3 is TGTGCCAGCAGTTTGCCAAGCCAGGTGAATTCACCCCTCCACTTT. Protein product: CASSLPSQVNSPLHF. The full variable domain, its missing parts supplied by reference TRBV28 and TRBJ1-6, is DVKVTQSSRYLVKRTGEKVFLECVQDMDHENMFWYRQDPGLGLRLIYFSYDVKMKEKGDIPEGYSVSREKKERFSLILESASTNQTSMYLCASSLPSQVNSPLHFGNGTRLTVT.